Presented here are 14 T cell receptor beta chains from one specimen sequenced in a study of T cell responses to AZD1222 COVID-19 vaccine. Method: immunoSEQ multiplex PCR; TCRdb's copy keeps in-frame clones and lacks some. The repertoire has 70,000 or so clones, 80% to 90% of them found once; the top ten carry 5.5% to 8%. The sequences come from peripheral blood, collected 28 days after the second AZD1222 dose. These receptors were taken from an adult who received the AZD1222 COVID-19 vaccine.

This clone was detected only once. The chain combines TRBV20-1 with TRBJ2-5; D may be TRBD1 (6 bases). Trimming shortened V by 3 bases and J by 5 bases, and 13 bases separated the two germline ends. Germline V gene data show CDR1 as DFQATT and CDR2 as SNEGSKA (reference sequence). The CDR3 consists of 13 residues. CDR3 sequence reads: CSASHRARETQYF. Here the CDR3 DNA reads TGCAGTGCTAGTCACAGGGCTCGGGAGACCCAGTACTTC.

This chain joins TRBV4-2 and TRBJ2-5; D might be TRBD1 or TRBD2, each matching 5 bases. Trimming shortened V by 3 bases and J by 3 bases, and 11 bases separated the two germline ends. Germline CDR1 and CDR2: LGHNA and YNFKEQ. The CDR3 consists of 14 residues. CDR3 nucleotide sequence: TGTGCCAGCAGCCACCACCTGGGGGAAGAGACCCAGTACTTC. Translating gives CASSHHLGEETQYF.

The chain couples TRBV7-8 to TRBJ1-1; tentatively, D is TRBD1 (6 bases). The germline gives CDR1 SGHVS, CDR2 FQNEAQ. The germline V and J ends were trimmed by 1 base and 3 bases, with 12 bases remaining between them. CDR3 size: 15 residues. The CDR3 coding sequence is TGTGCCAGCAGCTTAGACAGGGTCGGTGACACTGAAGCTTTCTTT. This codes for CASSLDRVGDTEAFF.

The J gene is TRBJ2-2, the V gene TRBV11-1; TRBD1 aligns across 9 bases. This CDR3 has 15 amino acids. V shed 5 bases, J shed 1 base, and the junction held 2 bases outside the gene matches. CDR1 and CDR2 (germline): SGHAT, FQDESV (reference sequence). The CDR3 sequence: CASSMTGGNTGELFF. DNA for the CDR3: TGTGCCAGCAGCATGACAGGGGGGAACACCGGGGAGCTGTTTTTT.

The gene calls are TRBV30 and TRBJ2-7; D ambiguous. The V gene lost 3 bases and the J gene lost 4 bases, with 10 bases spanning the gap. The germline gives CDR1 GTSNPN, CDR2 SVGIG (reference sequence). This CDR3 region has 12 residues. CDR3 sequence: CAWSLSYYEQYF. CDR3 in DNA: TGTGCCTGGAGCCTATCTTATTACGAGCAGTACTTC.

The chain joins TRBV7-6 to TRBJ2-5, with 7 positions matching TRBD1. The CDR3 is 15 amino acids. V lost 1 base to trimming and J lost 3 bases; unmatched junction nucleotides: 5. In germline, CDR1 is SGHVS, CDR2 FNYEAQ. Here the CDR3 reads CASSLGGTDEETQYF. In nucleotides, the CDR3 is TGTGCCAGCAGCTTAGGGGGGACAGACGAAGAGACCCAGTACTTC.

The rearrangement joins TRBV7-2 to TRBJ2-5; 9 bases fit TRBD2. This CDR3 region has 16 residues. V shed 7 bases, J shed 4 bases, and the junction held 13 bases outside the gene matches. Germline CDR1 reads SGHTA; CDR2 reads FQGNSA. The CDR3 bases are TGTGCCAGCACCGTCGTAGCGGGGGCGGGAGGAGAGACCCAGTACTTC. This encodes CASTVVAGAGGETQYF. The full variable domain, with the rest looked up from reference TRBV7-2 and TRBJ2-5, is GAGVSQSPSNKVTEKGKDVELRCDPISGHTALYWYRQSLGQGLEFLIYFQGNSAPDKSGLPSDRFSAERTGGSVSTLTIQRTQQEDSAVYLCASTVVAGAGGETQYFGPGTRLLVL.

The V gene is TRBV4-3, the J gene TRBJ1-5; no reliable D call. Trimming shortened V by 0 bases and J by 6 bases, and 9 bases separated the two germline ends. The length of the CDR3 is 14 residues. Per the germline V gene, CDR1 is LGHNA and CDR2 is YSLEER. This chain's CDR3 is CASSQDLGFQPQHF. CDR3 sequence (DNA): TGCGCCAGCAGCCAAGATTTGGGGTTTCAGCCCCAGCATTTT.

This clone is classed as medium-sized. The J gene is TRBJ2-3, the V gene TRBV27, with TRBD2 as a possible D gene (6 bases). The CDR3 consists of 15 residues. V was pared by 5 bases and J by 4 bases, with 16 bases between. The V gene's germline CDR1 is MNHEY and CDR2 SMNVEV (reference sequence). CDR3 in DNA: TGTGCCAGCAGTCCCCGGAGGGCCGGGCCAGATACGCAGTATTTT. Amino acids: CASSPRRAGPDTQYF.

This clone was picked up one time. The chain couples TRBV19 to TRBJ2-6; the D is unclear. V shed 3 bases and J shed 3 bases, with 15 bases lying between them. Germline lookup yields CDR1 LNHDA and CDR2 SQIVND (reference sequence). This CDR3 contains 17 residues. The chain's CDR3 is CASSISHRPGGANVLTF. The DNA for the CDR3 is TGTGCCAGTAGTATTTCCCACCGCCCGGGTGGGGCCAACGTCCTGACTTTC.

This clone was counted only a few times. The chain combines TRBV4-2 with TRBJ1-1; D is perhaps TRBD1 (5 bases). There are 15 residues in the CDR3. Trimming left V 2 bases short and J 0 bases short, with 10 bases between. The germline gives CDR1 LGHNA, CDR2 YNFKEQ. This chain's CDR3 is CASSQPGTLNTEAFF. The DNA for the CDR3 is TGTGCCAGCAGCCAACCCGGGACGTTGAACACTGAAGCTTTCTTT.

The V gene is TRBV3-1 (or the pseudogene TRBV3-2), the J gene TRBJ1-4; perhaps TRBD1 as D (5 bases). The germline gives CDR1 LGHDT, CDR2 YNNKEL (reference sequence). This CDR3 contains 15 residues. The germline V and J ends were trimmed by 2 bases and 8 bases, with 15 bases remaining between them. In DNA, the CDR3 is TGTGCCAGCAGCCAATGGGGCAGGGTAGGGGAAAAACTGTTTTTT. It encodes CASSQWGRVGEKLFF.

This clone was observed a few times. The rearrangement joins TRBV6-5 to TRBJ2-1; D might be TRBD2 (5 bases). This CDR3 is built from 14 residues. Germline lookup yields CDR1 MNHEY and CDR2 SVGAGI. V was pared by 0 bases and J by 4 bases, with 7 bases between. The DNA for the CDR3 is TGTGCCAGCAGTTACTCAGCGGTGTACAATGAGCAGTTCTTC. Its translation is CASSYSAVYNEQFF.

This chain uses TRBV20-1 with TRBJ1-2; D gene ambiguous. This CDR3 region has 13 residues. Germline loops: CDR1 DFQATT, CDR2 SNEGSKA (reference sequence). The V end lost 3 bases, the J end lost 8 bases, and 16 bases lay between the germline ends. The CDR3 sequence: CSASARTFGGYTF. The CDR3 DNA reads as TGCAGTGCTAGTGCCAGGACTTTCGGGGGCTACACCTTC.